Listed here is a single T cell receptor (beta chain). Its antigen is currently unknown. This sample was taken from a study of T cell responses to AZD1222 COVID-19 vaccine. Findings and limits, study-wide: Repertoires were obtained solely post-peak T cell response. The donor cohort was predominantly white British with a female majority, and clonal diversity may have been underestimated.

The CDR3 sequence is 16 residues long. With 2 bases removed from V and 6 bases from J, the gap between germline ends came to 17 bases. The germline V gene encodes CDR1 SGHTA and CDR2 FQGTGA. Only in-frame clones appear in the TCRdb table, and some are missing; sequencing was by immunoSEQ multiplex PCR. The data hold 150,000 to 200,000 clones, with 94% observed a single time. The chain couples TRBV7-3 to TRBJ2-1, with D tentatively TRBD2 (5 bases). The sequenced sample was peripheral blood, obtained on day 0 of AZD1222 vaccination. The receptor comes from an adult in good health. The CDR3 DNA sequence: TGTGCCAGCAGCTTAGATCCTAGCAGGCTGGGCAATGAGCAGTTCTTC. Protein sequence: CASSLDPSRLGNEQFF.